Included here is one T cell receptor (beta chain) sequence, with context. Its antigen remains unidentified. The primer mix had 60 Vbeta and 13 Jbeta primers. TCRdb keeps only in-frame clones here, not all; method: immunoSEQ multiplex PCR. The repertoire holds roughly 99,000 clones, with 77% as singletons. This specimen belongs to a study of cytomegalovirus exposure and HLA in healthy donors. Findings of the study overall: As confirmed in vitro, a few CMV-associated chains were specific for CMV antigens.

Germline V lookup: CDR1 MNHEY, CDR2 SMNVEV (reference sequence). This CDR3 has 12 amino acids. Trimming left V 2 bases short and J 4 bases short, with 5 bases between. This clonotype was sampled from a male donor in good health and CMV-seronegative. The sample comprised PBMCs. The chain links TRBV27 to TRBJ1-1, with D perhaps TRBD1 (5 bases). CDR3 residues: CASSLRGTEAFF. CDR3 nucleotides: TGTGCCAGCAGTTTAAGGGGCACTGAAGCTTTCTTT.